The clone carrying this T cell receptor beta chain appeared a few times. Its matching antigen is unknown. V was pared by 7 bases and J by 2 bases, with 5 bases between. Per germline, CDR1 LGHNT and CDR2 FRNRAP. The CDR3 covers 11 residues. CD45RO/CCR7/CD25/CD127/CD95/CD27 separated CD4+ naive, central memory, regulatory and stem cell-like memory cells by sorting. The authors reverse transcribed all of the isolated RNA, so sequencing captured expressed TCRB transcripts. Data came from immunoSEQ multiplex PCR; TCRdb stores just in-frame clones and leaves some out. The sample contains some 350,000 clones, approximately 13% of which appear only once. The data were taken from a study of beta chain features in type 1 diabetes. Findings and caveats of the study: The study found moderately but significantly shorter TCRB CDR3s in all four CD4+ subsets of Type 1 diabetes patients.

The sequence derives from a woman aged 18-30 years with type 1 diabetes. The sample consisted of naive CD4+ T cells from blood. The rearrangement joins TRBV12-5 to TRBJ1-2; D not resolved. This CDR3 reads CASDLNYGYTF. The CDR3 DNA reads TGTGCTAGTGACTTGAACTATGGCTACACCTTC.